Below, 13 T cell receptor beta chains from the same sample are listed, as sequenced in a study of molecular identifiers for immune sequencing clone quantification. TCRdb redid the calling of the PCR reads with MiXCR, one entry per CDR3 protein. The data contain about half a million distinct CDR3 sequences, roughly a fifth of them singletons. Sequenced material: naive CD8+ T cells from blood, with Jurkat cell RNA spiked in. Subset in this sample: FACS-sorted CD8+CD4-CCR7+CD45RA+ naive T cells. The origin of the receptors is a human donor in good health. Some libraries in this study had Jurkat cell RNA spiked in.

To note about this clonotype: The CDR3 ends on some other residue instead of the conserved phenylalanine or tryptophan, so this is likely a read error. The chain couples TRBV19 to TRBJ2-4, with no clear D. V lost 6 bases and J lost 0, with 6 bases in between. CDR1 and CDR2 (germline): LNHDA, SQIVND (reference sequence). CDR3 length: 13 residues. This chain's CDR3 is CASSLLAKNIQYL. The CDR3 DNA reads as TGTGCCAGTAGCCTACTAGCCAAAAACATTCAGTACCTC.

This CDR3 is CATSGGPSNTQYF. In nucleotides, the CDR3 is TGTGCCACCTCGGGGGGGCCTTCGAATACGCAGTATTTT. This chain uses TRBV10-3 with TRBJ2-3, with 8 nucleotides matching TRBD2. Trimming at V came to 10 bases and at J to 7 bases, leaving 10 bases not matched to a gene. Per germline, CDR1 ENHRY and CDR2 SYGVKD. This CDR3 has 13 amino acids.

Ten or more counts support this clonotype. The V and J genes are TRBV6-5 and TRBJ2-7, with 10 positions matching TRBD1. The germline gives CDR1 MNHEY, CDR2 SVGAGI. The CDR3 spans 18 residues. V trimming: 6 bases; J trimming: 3 bases; junction bases outside the gene matches: 17. The DNA of the CDR3 is TGTGCCAGCAGGCCTCGGTCCTCGACAGGGGGCGTTTTCTACGAGCAGTACTTC. Its protein product is CASRPRSSTGGVFYEQYF.

In this sample, this clonotype turned up many times. This chain connects TRBV27 to TRBJ1-5; no firm D call. Germline V gives CDR1 MNHEY, CDR2 SMNVEV (reference sequence). This CDR3 region has 13 residues. Trimming removed 3 bases from V and 3 bases from J, with 6 bases in between. In DNA, the CDR3 is TGTGCCAGCAGTTTTGGGGACAATCAGCCCCAGCATTTT. Translating it yields CASSFGDNQPQHF.

The chain couples TRBV30 to TRBJ2-7; D is ambiguous. The CDR3 runs to 13 residues. V lost 1 base and J lost 3, with 10 bases in between. Germline loops: CDR1 GTSNPN, CDR2 SVGIG (reference sequence). CDR3 in amino acids: CAWSASFNYEQYF. DNA for the CDR3: TGTGCCTGGAGTGCCTCGTTTAACTACGAGCAGTACTTC.

As concerns this clonotype: Mismatch with germline at one junction end may stem from a read error. This chain uses TRBV12-3 or TRBV12-4 with TRBJ1-6, with D maybe TRBD1 (6 bases). The CDR3 sequence is 12 residues long. The CDR3 reads CASRGDNSPLRF. CDR3 nucleotide sequence: TGTGCCAGCAGAGGGGACAATTCACCCCTCCGCTTT.

The V gene is TRBV30, the J gene TRBJ2-1, with TRBD1 matching over 7 bases. Germline-derived CDR1 and CDR2 are GTSNPN and SVGIG (reference sequence). The CDR3 extends over 15 amino acids. V lost 3 bases and J lost 4; bases outside the gene matches: 9. CDR3 region: CAWSADRNFYNEQFF. DNA of the CDR3: TGTGCCTGGAGCGCGGACAGGAATTTTTACAATGAGCAGTTCTTC. The full variable domain, with the rest looked up from reference TRBV30 and TRBJ2-1, is SQTIHQWPATLVQPVGSPLSLECTVEGTSNPNLYWYRQAAGRGLQLLFYSVGIGQISSEVPQNLSASRPQDRQFILSSKKLLLSDSGFYLCAWSADRNFYNEQFFGPGTRLTVL.

The rearrangement joins TRBV6-5 to TRBJ1-5; D not certain. CDR3 length equals 14 residues. Germline assignment: CDR1 MNHEY and CDR2 SVGAGI. The ends were cut back, 10 bases at V and 0 bases at J, with 13 bases in the middle. CDR3: CATGPSYSNQPQHF. The CDR3 region has the DNA TGTGCCACCGGGCCTTCTTATAGCAATCAGCCCCAGCATTTT.

This clonotype was seen a handful of times. The chain uses TRBV6-1 and TRBJ2-3; D not resolved. CDR3 length: 14 amino acids. Germline lookup yields CDR1 MNHNS and CDR2 SASEGT. V was shortened by 2 bases and J by 2 bases, with 8 bases between the two germline ends. DNA for the CDR3: TGTGCCAGCAGTGAACCCGACTTCACAGATACGCAGTATTTT. It translates to CASSEPDFTDTQYF.

This clonotype has just a few counts. The genes are TRBV4-3 and TRBJ1-2, with no clear D. Germline-derived CDR1 and CDR2 are LGHNA and YSLEER. This CDR3 has 13 amino acids. The germline V and J ends were trimmed by 0 bases and 4 bases, with 6 bases remaining between them. The CDR3 sequence is CASSQERSYGYTF. Here the CDR3 DNA reads TGCGCCAGCAGCCAAGAAAGGTCCTATGGCTACACCTTC.

The J gene is TRBJ2-1, the V gene TRBV19, with D unclear. The germline gives CDR1 LNHDA, CDR2 SQIVND (reference sequence). There are 13 residues in the CDR3. V was trimmed by 2 bases and J by 6 bases, leaving 8 bases between them. The CDR3 protein is CASSILASNEQFF. CDR3 DNA sequence: TGTGCCAGTAGTATACTCGCCAGCAATGAGCAGTTCTTC.

Turning to this clonotype: A read error may be the cause here, since a much bigger clone is one base away. The J gene is TRBJ2-7, the V gene TRBV12-3 or TRBV12-4; the D is unclear. This CDR3 comprises 11 residues. The V end lost 5 bases, the J end lost 2 bases, and 4 bases lay between the germline ends. CDR3: CASSTPYEQYF. DNA of the CDR3: TGTGCCAGCAGTACCCCCTACGAGCAGTACTTC.

As regards this clonotype: A much larger clone differs by one base, so this may be a read error. The rearrangement links TRBV5-3 to TRBJ2-7, with 7 positions matching TRBD1. TRBV5-3 counts as an open reading frame of uncertain function. The CDR3 loop spans 13 amino acids. In DNA form, the CDR3 reads TGTGCCAGCAGCTTCGGGACAGTGGAAGAGCAGTGCTTC. Protein: CASSFGTVEEQCF.